The 15 T cell receptor beta chains below all came from one sample that was sequenced in a study of blood T cell repertoires in COVID-19. This table comes from immunoSEQ multiplex PCR, and its TCRdb copy is limited to in-frame clones, with some not included. The sample yields 190,000 or so clones, around four fifths seen once. The sample was PBMCs or T cells enriched from blood (not recorded which). The source is a man aged 40-50 years who had recovered from COVID-19.

J is TRBJ1-1 and V is TRBV7-2; no clear D gene. CDR1 SGHTA and CDR2 FQGNSA come from the germline V gene. V was cut by 5 bases and J by 0 bases, with 10 bases left in between. The CDR3 totals 14 residues. The CDR3 loop is CASSTRALNTEAFF. The CDR3 DNA reads TGTGCCAGCAGCACGAGGGCTTTGAACACTGAAGCTTTCTTT. The variable domain in full, with the rest retrieved from reference TRBV7-2 and TRBJ1-1, is GAGVSQSPSNKVTEKGKDVELRCDPISGHTALYWYRQSLGQGLEFLIYFQGNSAPDKSGLPSDRFSAERTGGSVSTLTIQRTQQEDSAVYLCASSTRALNTEAFFGQGTRLTVV.

The rearrangement joins TRBV27 to TRBJ2-3; TRBD2 aligns across 12 bases. The ends lost 4 bases at V and 2 bases at J; junction bases unmatched: 4. There are 16 residues in the CDR3. The germline gives CDR1 MNHEY, CDR2 SMNVEV (reference sequence). The CDR3 is CASSSLAGGDTDTQYF. CDR3 sequence (DNA): TGTGCCAGCAGTTCACTAGCGGGAGGCGACACAGATACGCAGTATTTT.

The chain links TRBV2 to TRBJ2-1; no clear D. The V gene's germline CDR1 is SNHLY and CDR2 FYNNEI. V was trimmed by 2 bases and J by 0 bases, leaving 8 bases between them. The CDR3 contains 15 residues. This chain's CDR3 is CASSENLSSYNEQFF. The CDR3 coding sequence is TGTGCCAGCAGTGAAAACTTAAGCTCCTACAATGAGCAGTTCTTC.

The rearrangement links TRBV14 to TRBJ1-2; 9 bases are a match to TRBD1. CDR3 length equals 13 residues. Germline trimming cut 5 bases from V and 7 bases from J; bases unmatched to any gene: 5. Germline CDR1 and CDR2: SGHDN and FVKESK. DNA of the CDR3: TGTGCCAGCAGCATACAGGGGGCGGTTGGCTACACCTTC. This gives the protein CASSIQGAVGYTF.

This clone occurred a few times. The V and J genes are TRBV5-1 and TRBJ1-1, with D unresolved. The CDR3 totals 16 residues. V lost 3 bases and J lost 3, with 18 bases in between. The germline V gene encodes CDR1 SGHRS and CDR2 YFSETQ. CDR3 region: CASSSDPRGGYTEAFF. The CDR3 DNA reads as TGCGCCAGCAGCTCGGACCCCCGAGGAGGCTACACTGAAGCTTTCTTT.

The rearrangement links TRBV2 to TRBJ1-5; D gene unclear. The V end lost 6 bases, the J end lost 3 bases, and 21 bases lay between the germline ends. The CDR3 length is 17 residues. Germline loops: CDR1 SNHLY, CDR2 FYNNEI. The CDR3 reads CASRIGRKGRDNQPQHF. The CDR3 coding sequence is TGTGCCAGCAGGATAGGACGAAAGGGTCGGGACAATCAGCCCCAGCATTTT.

Here the CDR3 reads CASSLSAQGAPYEQYV. Written as DNA, the CDR3 is TGTGCCAGCAGTTTATCGGCACAGGGGGCTCCCTACGAGCAGTACGTC. The V call is TRBV27, the J call TRBJ2-7; 9 positions match TRBD1. The CDR3 runs to 16 residues. The J segment lost 2 bases and the V segment lost 0 bases, leaving 5 bases of the junction unmatched. Germline CDR1 and CDR2: MNHEY and SMNVEV (reference sequence).

The chain employs TRBV5-1 and TRBJ2-5; possibly TRBD2 for D (5 bases). V was pared by 5 bases and J by 2 bases, with 10 bases between. The germline V gene has CDR1 SGHRS and CDR2 YFSETQ. The CDR3 extends over 13 amino acids. The CDR3 DNA reads as TGCGCCAGCAGTTCCCCGGGGCAAGAGACCCAGTACTTC. Amino acids: CASSSPGQETQYF. Filled out from reference TRBV5-1 and TRBJ2-5, the complete variable domain reads KAGVTQTPRYLIKTRGQQVTLSCSPISGHRSVSWYQQTPGQGLQFLFEYFSETQRNKGNFPGRFSGRQFSNSRSEMNVSTLELGDSALYLCASSSPGQETQYFGPGTRLLVL.

This chain links TRBV4-3 with TRBJ2-5; 9 nucleotides match TRBD1. This CDR3 is 14 amino acids long. Germline CDR1 and CDR2: LGHNA and YSLEER. The ends lost 5 bases at V and 2 bases at J; junction bases unmatched: 3. The DNA for the CDR3 is TGCGCCAGCAGCGCACAGGGGGCGCAAGAGACCCAGTACTTC. Amino acid sequence: CASSAQGAQETQYF.

The CDR3 reads CASSIPTANGYTF. In DNA form, the CDR3 reads TGTGCCAGTAGTATTCCTACAGCTAATGGCTACACCTTC. The chain has TRBV19 and TRBJ1-2; D not certain. The CDR3 totals 13 residues. Trimming took off 3 bases at V and 6 bases at J, with 11 bases between the two ends. CDR1 and CDR2 from the germline V gene are LNHDA and SQIVND (reference sequence).

The genes are TRBV7-2 and TRBJ1-2; 7 nucleotides agree with TRBD1. The CDR3 loop spans 15 amino acids. Germline V CDR1 and CDR2: SGHTA, FQGNSA. Germline trimming cut 5 bases from V and 6 bases from J; bases unmatched to any gene: 12. The CDR3: CASSTRPDRDHGYTF. CDR3 coding DNA: TGTGCCAGCAGCACTAGACCTGACAGGGACCATGGCTACACCTTC. Based on the CDR3 plus reference TRBV7-2 and TRBJ1-2, the full variable domain is GAGVSQSPSNKVTEKGKDVELRCDPISGHTALYWYRQSLGQGLEFLIYFQGNSAPDKSGLPSDRFSAERTGGSVSTLTIQRTQQEDSAVYLCASSTRPDRDHGYTFGSGTRLTVV.

The chain joins TRBV6-6 to TRBJ1-5, with D tentatively TRBD1 (5 bases). The germline CDR1 and CDR2 sequences are MNHNY and SVGAGI (reference sequence). This CDR3 spans 16 amino acids. The V end lost 2 bases, the J end lost 2 bases, and 13 bases lay between the germline ends. The chain's CDR3 is CASSYGAGFGNQPQHF. The DNA for the CDR3 is TGTGCCAGCAGTTACGGGGCGGGGTTTGGCAATCAGCCCCAGCATTTT.

The rearrangement links TRBV19 to TRBJ1-1; 10 bases agree with TRBD1. Trimming cost V 5 bases and J 0 bases; bases outside gene matches: 9. The germline CDR1 and CDR2 sequences are LNHDA and SQIVND (reference sequence). The CDR3 consists of 17 residues. Here the CDR3 reads CASSSGTGESLNTEAFF. Written as DNA, the CDR3 is TGTGCCAGTAGTTCCGGGACAGGGGAATCACTGAACACTGAAGCTTTCTTT.

The chain uses TRBV19 and TRBJ1-1, with D uncertain. The CDR3 is made up of 13 amino acids. Germline CDR1 and CDR2: LNHDA and SQIVND (reference sequence). Deletions cut 3 bases from V and 5 bases from J, with 10 bases between. The DNA for the CDR3 is TGTGCCAGTAGTATCTCGCGCAAAACTGAAGCTTTCTTT. It translates to CASSISRKTEAFF.

The chain carries TRBV11-2 and TRBJ2-2; D is unresolved. This CDR3 region has 14 residues. Germline loops: CDR1 SGHAT, CDR2 FQNNGV. V was pared by 1 base and J by 4 bases, with 7 bases between. The CDR3 region has the DNA TGTGCCAGCAGCTTAGCGGTAACCACCGGGGAGCTGTTTTTT. Translation gives CASSLAVTTGELFF.